A single T cell receptor (beta chain) is shown here with its context. Its antigen is currently unknown. At the DNA level, this CDR3 is encoded by other sequences in the same sample as well. The sample comes from a study of cytomegalovirus exposure and HLA in healthy donors. Study overall: Early released data comprised around 80 million unique TCRs from HLA-typed donors. Study-wide results and limits: Several of the most significant clusters were apparently associated with common viral pathogens in a later analysis. Earlier analysis looked at TCR beta V segments, and most were productive about 87% or about 30% of the time.

PCR used 60 Vbeta primers and 13 Jbeta primers. Data came from immunoSEQ multiplex PCR; TCRdb stores just in-frame clones and leaves some out. The sample holds about 120,000 clones, under 70% seen once. This CDR3 contains 14 residues. CDR1 is SGHRS and CDR2 is YFSETQ in the germline V gene. V dropped 0 bases and J dropped 0 bases, with 6 bases sitting between them. The sequencing input was PBMCs. The TCR was taken from a young man in good health and CMV-seropositive. V and J are TRBV5-1 and TRBJ1-2; no reliable D call. The CDR3 nucleotides are TGCGCCAGCAGCTTGGTACCAGCTAACTATGGCTACACCTTC. This sequence encodes CASSLVPANYGYTF.